This entry lists 22 T cell receptor beta chains sequenced from one sample in a study of T-cell reconstitution after alpha-beta-depleted transplantation in children. Using unique molecular identifiers, the investigators prepared the TCRbeta library. MiXCR was run by TCRdb on the PCR reads, yielding one entry per CDR3 protein. This sample has tens of thousands of distinct CDR3 sequences; 5% to 6.5% occur once, and the top ten carry around 31%. The material was PBMCs, mostly from graft donor cells, obtained 60 days after TCRalphabeta/CD19-depleted stem cell transplant. These receptors were collected from a female patient aged 2 to 10 who had a stem cell transplant for aplastic anemia, so the T cells may come from the graft donor.

This clonotype has a count of ten or more. The rearrangement uses TRBV18 and TRBJ2-1, with TRBD1 identical over 12 bases. Germline V lookup: CDR1 KGHSH, CDR2 LQKENI. The junction had 7 bases not matched to a gene; V was cut back by 3 bases and J by 7 bases. The CDR3 length is 16 residues. The CDR3: CASSPGQGAWMNEQFF. As DNA, the CDR3 is TGTGCCAGCTCACCGGGACAGGGGGCTTGGATGAATGAGCAGTTCTTC. Supplemented by reference TRBV18 and TRBJ2-1, the full variable domain reads NAGVMQNPRHLVRRRGQEARLRCSPMKGHSHVYWYRQLPEEGLKFMVYLQKENIIDESGMPKERFSAEFPKEGPSILRIQQVVRGDSAAYFCASSPGQGAWMNEQFFGPGTRLTVL.

This clonotype showed up many times. CDR3 region: CSARGPTKQHF. The CDR3 DNA reads as TGCAGTGCTAGGGGACCGACAAAGCAGCATTTT. J is TRBJ1-5 and V is TRBV20-1; D may be TRBD1 (5 bases). The CDR3 covers 11 residues. V was clipped by 3 bases and J by 13 bases, with 13 bases between them. The V gene's germline CDR1 is DFQATT and CDR2 SNEGSKA (reference sequence).

This chain links TRBV9 with TRBJ1-2, with no clear D. The V gene lost 0 bases and the J gene lost 1 base, with 4 bases spanning the gap. CDR1 SGDLS and CDR2 YYNGEE come from the germline V gene. CDR3 length equals 13 residues. In DNA form, the CDR3 reads TGTGCCAGCAGCGTAGGGTTTAACTATGGCTACACCTTC. The encoded protein is CASSVGFNYGYTF.

This clonotype was detected ten times or more. CDR3 nucleotides: TGTGCCAGCAGCAGGACCGGTGCAACTAATGAAAAACTGTTTTTT. Translated: CASSRTGATNEKLFF. The chain links TRBV28 to TRBJ1-4; no definite D call. Germline assignment: CDR1 MDHEN and CDR2 SYDVKM. The CDR3 sequence is 15 residues long. The ends were cut back, 6 bases at V and 0 bases at J, with 11 bases in the middle. Complete variable domain (other parts from reference TRBV28 and TRBJ1-4): DVKVTQSSRYLVKRTGEKVFLECVQDMDHENMFWYRQDPGLGLRLIYFSYDVKMKEKGDIPEGYSVSREKKERFSLILESASTNQTSMYLCASSRTGATNEKLFFGSGTQLSVL.

Only a few counts were recorded for this clonotype. This chain connects TRBV6-1 to TRBJ2-7, with D perhaps TRBD2 (6 bases). V was clipped by 3 bases and J by 2 bases, with 17 bases between them. The CDR3 runs 16 residues. Germline V CDR1 and CDR2: MNHNS, SASEGT. The CDR3 DNA reads TGTGCCAGCAGTGATACTTTCGCGGGGCTAACCTACGAGCAGTACTTC. Translated: CASSDTFAGLTYEQYF.

This clonotype was counted ten times or more. The V gene is TRBV6-4, the J gene TRBJ2-2; the D gene could be TRBD1 or TRBD2 (5 bases each). Looked up from germline, CDR1 is MRHNA and CDR2 is SNTAGT. This CDR3 spans 13 amino acids. V was shortened by 6 bases and J by 5 bases, with 10 bases between the two germline ends. The chain's CDR3 is CASRPEGTGELFF. The CDR3 region has the DNA TGTGCCAGCAGGCCTGAGGGGACCGGGGAGCTGTTTTTT.

This clonotype was counted at least ten times. This rearrangement joins TRBV28 to TRBJ2-7; TRBD1 matches 10 bases. Germline V gene lookup returns CDR1 MDHEN and CDR2 SYDVKM. The CDR3 spans 15 residues. V trimming: 6 bases; J trimming: 4 bases; junction bases outside the gene matches: 9. CDR3 DNA: TGTGCCAGCAGCCTCACCGGGACAGGGGTATACGAGCAGTACTTC. It translates to CASSLTGTGVYEQYF.

At least ten counts were recorded for this clonotype. The V and J genes are TRBV20-1 and TRBJ2-3, with 9 bases lining up with TRBD1. J gave up 1 base and V 6 bases, and 11 bases lay outside the gene matches. The germline CDR1 and CDR2 sequences are DFQATT and SNEGSKA (reference sequence). This CDR3 has 16 amino acids. This chain's CDR3 is CSATGGADLGTDTQYF. The CDR3 DNA reads TGCAGTGCAACAGGGGGCGCAGATCTAGGCACAGATACGCAGTATTTT.

This clonotype was detected ten times or more. V usage is TRBV10-3 and J usage is TRBJ2-1; no firm D call. Germline values: CDR1 ENHRY, CDR2 SYGVKD. The CDR3 runs to 11 residues. The germline V and J ends were trimmed by 2 bases and 5 bases, with 1 base remaining between them. The CDR3 DNA reads TGTGCCATCAGTGAGAACAATGAGCAGTTCTTC. It encodes CAISENNEQFF.

This clonotype showed up many times. The V call is TRBV20-1, the J call TRBJ2-2; no firm D call. The CDR3 covers 16 residues. CDR1 and CDR2 (germline): DFQATT, SNEGSKA (reference sequence). The V end was cut by 0 bases, the J end by 0 bases, with 11 bases between. CDR3 DNA: TGCAGTGCTAGAGATTCCCGGGTTTCGAACACCGGGGAGCTGTTTTTT. Residues: CSARDSRVSNTGELFF.

Ten or more counts support this clonotype. V gene TRBV20-1 combines with J gene TRBJ1-6; 7 bases fit TRBD1. V gave up 4 bases and J gave up 7 bases; unmatched junction bases: 4. This CDR3 has 13 residues. The V gene's germline CDR1 is DFQATT and CDR2 SNEGSKA (reference sequence). The CDR3 loop is CSAKQGQNSPLHF. In nucleotides, the CDR3 is TGCAGTGCTAAACAGGGGCAAAATTCACCCCTCCACTTT.

The sample holds many counts of this clonotype. For the CDR3, the DNA is TGCAGTGCTAGGTACCTAGCGGGAGGGGCGAACACCGGGGAGCTGTTTTTT. As protein: CSARYLAGGANTGELFF. The chain uses TRBV20-1 and TRBJ2-2; 12 bases line up with TRBD2. The CDR3 runs 17 residues. The V gene's germline CDR1 is DFQATT and CDR2 SNEGSKA (reference sequence). V dropped 3 bases and J dropped 0; count of bases not matched to a gene: 5.

About this clonotype: Given a much more abundant clone one base away, this may be a read error. This rearrangement joins TRBV5-1 to TRBJ2-1, with TRBD2 matching 10 bases. Germline-derived CDR1 and CDR2 are SGHRS and YFSETQ. The CDR3 has 14 residues. The CDR3: CASTGAGGGYEPFF. CDR3 nucleotide sequence: TGCGCCAGCACAGGAGCGGGAGGGGGGTATGAGCCGTTCTTC. Full variable domain (missing parts from reference TRBV5-1 and TRBJ2-1): KAGVTQTPRYLIKTRGQQVTLSCSPISGHRSVSWYQQTPGQGLQFLFEYFSETQRNKGNFPGRFSGRQFSNSRSEMNVSTLELGDSALYLCASTGAGGGYEPFFGPGTRLTVL.

The genes are TRBV7-9 and TRBJ2-2, with 9 bases identical to TRBD2. Germline V CDR1 and CDR2: SEHNR, FQNEAQ (reference sequence). CDR3 length: 16 residues. With V trimmed by 1 base and J by 5 bases, 5 bases remained unmatched. CDR3 nucleotide sequence: TGTGCCAGCAGCTTAGTTCCCAGCGGGAGGACCGGGGAGCTGTTTTTT. Amino acid sequence: CASSLVPSGRTGELFF.

This clonotype was detected ten times or more. The chain employs TRBV5-1 and TRBJ2-3; 7 positions agree with TRBD2. Germline assignment: CDR1 SGHRS and CDR2 YFSETQ. CDR3 length: 16 residues. With V trimmed by 1 base and J by 3 bases, 8 bases remained unmatched. CDR3 DNA sequence: TGCGCCAGCAGCTTGAATCCGGGACTAAAGACAGATACGCAGTATTTT. Its protein is CASSLNPGLKTDTQYF. Full variable domain (rest looked up from reference TRBV5-1 and TRBJ2-3): KAGVTQTPRYLIKTRGQQVTLSCSPISGHRSVSWYQQTPGQGLQFLFEYFSETQRNKGNFPGRFSGRQFSNSRSEMNVSTLELGDSALYLCASSLNPGLKTDTQYFGPGTRLTVL.

This clonotype was counted between two and nine times. V usage is TRBV20-1 and J usage is TRBJ1-1; possibly TRBD1 for D (6 bases). The CDR3 runs 11 residues. Germline V lookup: CDR1 DFQATT, CDR2 SNEGSKA (reference sequence). Trimming left V 6 bases short and J 3 bases short, with 8 bases between. This chain's CDR3 is CSASGDTEAFF. In DNA form, the CDR3 reads TGCAGTGCCTCAGGGGACACTGAAGCTTTCTTT.

This clonotype was counted many times. This sequence joins TRBV29-1 and TRBJ1-1; 7 nucleotides align to TRBD1. CDR3 length equals 14 residues. Germline V lookup: CDR1 SQVTM, CDR2 ANQGSEA. J lost 0 bases, V lost 6 bases, and 7 bases had no gene match. The CDR3 is CSVPRTGVNTEAFF. DNA for the CDR3: TGCAGCGTACCACGGACAGGCGTGAACACTGAAGCTTTCTTT.

This clonotype was counted at least ten times. The V call is TRBV3-1, the J call TRBJ2-1; D remains ambiguous. Germline lookup yields CDR1 LGHDT and CDR2 YNNKEL (reference sequence). Deletions cut 1 base from V and 6 bases from J, with 10 bases between. CDR3 size: 14 residues. The CDR3 here is CASSQAGPPNEQFF. For the CDR3, the DNA is TGTGCCAGCAGCCAAGCTGGTCCTCCCAATGAGCAGTTCTTC.

This clonotype was observed many times. The genes are TRBV6-1 and TRBJ2-4; TRBD1 or TRBD2 may be the D gene (5 bases each). There are 15 residues in the CDR3. Trimming shortened V by 8 bases and J by 1 base, and 15 bases separated the two germline ends. Germline V CDR1 and CDR2: MNHNS, SASEGT. CDR3 in DNA: TGTGCCAGCCACGCCCCCGGGGCGGCCAAAAACATTCAGTACTTC. It encodes CASHAPGAAKNIQYF.

This clonotype was recorded many times. The J gene is TRBJ1-1, the V gene TRBV20-1, with D maybe TRBD1 (6 bases). Germline V gene data show CDR1 as DFQATT and CDR2 as SNEGSKA (reference sequence). Trimming stripped 4 bases from V and 7 bases from J, with 10 bases between. The CDR3 is made up of 11 amino acids. The CDR3 protein is CSAIDRLEAFF. In DNA form, the CDR3 reads TGCAGTGCTATTGACAGGCTTGAAGCTTTCTTT.

The chain links TRBV12-3 or TRBV12-4 to TRBJ2-7; tentative D call: TRBD2 (6 bases). This CDR3 contains 14 residues. V lost 3 bases and J 7 bases, leaving 16 bases between the germline ends. CDR3 sequence: CASSFTGAGWEQYF. Written as DNA, the CDR3 is TGTGCCAGCAGTTTCACCGGGGCGGGGTGGGAGCAGTACTTC.

This clonotype was counted at least ten times. This rearrangement joins TRBV6-6 to TRBJ2-3; D is perhaps TRBD2 (6 bases). V dropped 2 bases and J dropped 2 bases, with 11 bases sitting between them. The CDR3 runs to 15 residues. Germline values: CDR1 MNHNY, CDR2 SVGAGI (reference sequence). The CDR3 loop reads CASSYRAGYTDTQYF. In DNA form, the CDR3 reads TGTGCCAGCAGTTACAGGGCGGGGTACACAGATACGCAGTATTTT.